This paragraph covers one TCR beta chain sequence. The data belong to a study of OX40 agonist ivuxolimab in advanced cancers. TCRdb's copy holds only in-frame clones and misses some; the assay was immunoSEQ multiplex PCR. The table records 15,000 to 20,000 clones, around 81% of them present only once. At cycle 4 day 1, cycle 7 day 1, and baseline, blood was sampled. Germline V lookup: CDR1 MDHEN, CDR2 SYDVKM. This CDR3 comprises 13 residues. The trim removed 5 bases at V and 4 bases at J, leaving 3 bases unmatched. The chain joins TRBV28 to TRBJ1-2, with TRBD1 matching over 8 bases. The sequence derives from an adult with an advanced solid tumor such as melanoma, head and neck, liver or kidney cancer. The sample here was CD4+ or CD8+ T cells sorted from blood, taken in a trial of the OX40 agonist ivuxolimab. As DNA, the CDR3 is TGTGCCAGCAGTCCCAGGGGGCTCTATGGCTACACCTTC. Its translation is CASSPRGLYGYTF.